This T cell receptor beta chain originates from a study of T cell responses to AZD1222 COVID-19 vaccine. Only in-frame clones appear in the TCRdb table, and some are missing; sequencing was by immunoSEQ multiplex PCR. This table has 200,000 or so clones, approximately 87% appearing once. V shed 2 bases and J shed 8 bases, with 12 bases lying between them. The CDR3 runs to 14 residues. Germline V lookup: CDR1 SGHTA, CDR2 FQGTGA. Points from the study as a whole: Among the donors, most were white British and more were female, and clonal diversity was possibly underestimated.

As to this clone: Its antigen is as yet unknown.

The sequencing used peripheral blood, collected on day 0 of MenACWY control vaccination. The TCR was taken from an adult in good health. This chain links TRBV7-3 with TRBJ2-2; D may be TRBD1 (6 bases). The CDR3 is CASSLGQSMGELFF. DNA of the CDR3: TGTGCCAGCAGCTTAGGACAGTCGATGGGGGAGCTGTTTTTT.